The subject of this entry is one T cell receptor (beta chain). Its antigen is not yet known. Base-call qualities are not available, and no considerably larger clone is one nucleotide away. The immunoSEQ Assay, a bias-controlled multiplex PCR, was used to amplify TCRbeta CDR3 regions from genomic DNA. Regarding the original processing steps: The number of nucleated cells in each sample was estimated from the amplification of reference gene primers within the assay. To quantify the absolute abundance of each unique TCRbeta CDR3 rearrangement, sequence reads were collapsed and filtered. For each sample, productive Simpson clonality was calculated as the square root of Simpson's diversity index over productive rearrangements. Drawn from immuneACCESS, this table holds only the in-frame rearrangements with V and J called that TCRdb kept. Clones are partly lost; checked studies trace under half to an unresolved V gene and leave the rest unexplained. That table gives V, J and clone size, and the DNA gave D and trimming. The sample records 270,000 or so clones, about nine tenths of which are singletons. The ten largest clones add up to under 3% of the sample.

Participants in the prospective study were enrolled through a virtual design, were aged roughly 18 to 100 years, and lived in about two dozen United States geographic areas. Cohort assignment in the prospective study relied on participant-reported clinical history from a screening survey and a study questionnaire. ImmuneRACE Cohort 3 recovered participants were defined by two consecutive negative NP/OP PCR tests, healthcare professional clearance, or symptom resolution. Mobile phlebotomists in the prospective study collected whole blood, serum and a nasopharyngeal or oropharyngeal swab from every participant. Additional blood draws and questionnaires over an approximately two-month period could optionally be provided by prospective study participants. Before DNA extraction, prospective study blood samples were shipped either frozen or at room temperature. This specimen belongs to a study of blood T cell repertoires in COVID-19 (dated by TCRdb to between 2020 and 2021). Concerning the study at large: Collaborator samples came from the United States, Italy and Spain and covered acute and convalescent phases of COVID-19. The prospective study material was composed of cDNA or gDNA derived from T cells, B-cell-depleted T cells, or PBMCs. The dataset comprised deeply sampled blood TCRbeta repertoires from subjects exposed to, actively infected with, or recovered from COVID-19. A freely available public database, intended as a resource for researchers studying the immune response to SARS-CoV-2, is where the repertoires were released. The samples were drawn from two sources: the first 160 participants of the ongoing ImmuneRACE study, and 1,000 to 1,500 subjects contributed by 6 global collaborators. A de-identified subject ID, COVID-19 status, age in years and sex were almost always included in the sample metadata. Where HLA class I and class II types were available, the types were taken from metadata supplied by the sample provider, not from assay-based typing. The research as a whole found: The amount of clinical and demographic metadata varied by source and participant and was provided uncurated.

At the junction V is shortened by 1 base and J by 2 bases, with 4 bases in between. The CDR3 numbers 13 residues from cysteine through phenylalanine. The kept DNA is CDR3 alone, 39 bases in frame from the first base. The germline V gene encodes CDR1 LGHNA and CDR2 YSLEER. This TCR came from a woman aged 18-35 years who had recovered from COVID-19. The chain was built from TRBV4-3 and TRBJ2-3; the D gene cannot be resolved reliably. Sequenced sample: PBMCs or T cells enriched from blood (not recorded which). The CDR3 reads as follows: CASSQVLTDTQYF. The DNA reads as follows: TGCGCCAGCAGCCAAGTCCTCACAGATACGCAGTATTTT.